This T cell receptor (beta chain) was identified in a study of blood T cell repertoires in COVID-19. V was clipped by 4 bases and J by 3 bases, with 12 bases between them. Germline-derived CDR1 and CDR2 are KGHSY and FQNENV. The CDR3 spans 14 residues. Individuals drawn from under 30 US areas were about 18 to 100 years old. Cohort allocation depended upon clinical history that participants reported. Authors' processing steps: Estimated nucleated cell counts came from reference gene primer amplification. Repertoires were generated with immunoSEQ multiplex PCR, while TCRdb's copy carries only in-frame clones and drops some. V and J calls plus clone size are reproduced from that table; the DNA served to infer D and trimming. The data show hundreds of thousands of clones, 70% to 90% seen once.

J is TRBJ1-1 and V is TRBV16, with D uncertain. What was sequenced was PBMCs or T cells enriched from blood (not recorded which). This sequence was found in a woman aged 18-29 years with acute COVID-19. The CDR3 loop reads CASSPREVDTEAFF. The CDR3 DNA sequence: TGTGCCAGCAGCCCCCGGGAGGTGGACACTGAAGCTTTCTTT.